This passage covers 9 T cell receptor beta chains from one sample sequenced in a study of OX40 agonist ivuxolimab in advanced cancers. Method: immunoSEQ multiplex PCR; TCRdb's copy keeps in-frame clones and lacks some. The profile shows just under 100,000 clones, approximately 95% of them singletons. The sample in question was CD4+ or CD8+ T cells sorted from blood, obtained in a trial of the OX40 agonist ivuxolimab. Source of these receptors: an adult with an advanced solid tumor such as melanoma, head and neck, liver or kidney cancer.

The rearrangement uses TRBV27 and TRBJ2-7, with D possibly matching TRBD2 (5 bases). Germline V lookup: CDR1 MNHEY, CDR2 SMNVEV (reference sequence). The CDR3 loop spans 15 amino acids. Trimming removed 4 bases from V and 7 bases from J, with 20 bases in between. Here the CDR3 DNA reads TGTGCCAGCAGTTCCACTAGGCTAGCCCAAAATGAGCAGTACTTC. This gives the protein CASSSTRLAQNEQYF.

The chain recombines TRBV28 with TRBJ2-5; 9 bases map to TRBD2. Germline V gene sequence: CDR1 MDHEN, CDR2 SYDVKM. The ends lost 7 bases at V and 5 bases at J; junction bases unmatched: 8. This CDR3 contains 14 residues. DNA for the CDR3: TGTGCCAGCACGCGGGGGGGCCTGGGGGAGACCCAGTACTTC. Protein: CASTRGGLGETQYF.

The chain's CDR3 is CASSWGTGSTDTQYF. CDR3 DNA: TGCGCCAGCAGCTGGGGGACAGGGAGTACAGATACGCAGTATTTT. This rearrangement joins TRBV5-1 to TRBJ2-3; 9 nucleotides line up with TRBD1. Germline CDR1 reads SGHRS; CDR2 reads YFSETQ. The trim removed 3 bases at V and 3 bases at J, leaving 5 bases unmatched. The CDR3 has 15 residues.

Note on this clone: One end of the junction fails to match germline, which may point to a read error. V gene TRBV7-7 combines with J gene TRBJ1-4, with a weak D call TRBD1 (6 bases). This CDR3 is 14 amino acids long. In germline, CDR1 is SSHAT, CDR2 FNYEAQ (reference sequence). This CDR3 is CASSRTATNEKLFF. The CDR3 DNA is TGTGCTAGCAGCCGGACAGCAACTAATGAAAAACTGTTTTTT.

This clone has just one count. This chain joins TRBV5-1 and TRBJ1-1, with unresolved D. This CDR3 comprises 14 residues. V lost 5 bases to trimming and J lost 2 bases, with 13 bases between them. Germline lookup yields CDR1 SGHRS and CDR2 YFSETQ. CDR3 in amino acids: CASRVGAINTEAFF. CDR3 bases: TGCGCCAGCAGGGTAGGAGCCATTAACACTGAAGCTTTCTTT.

The gene calls are TRBV12-2 and TRBJ1-2; TRBD1, as called in the table, went unchecked against the DNA. TRBV12-2 corresponds to a pseudogene. This CDR3 comprises 17 residues. The CDR3 here is CASRLSLVDRPGGGHTF. The CDR3 DNA sequence: TGTGCAAGTCGCTTAAGCTTGGTGGACAGGCCAGGTGGTGGCCACACCTTC.

This chain joins TRBV28 and TRBJ2-7; TRBD2 matches at 9 bases. Germline assignment: CDR1 MDHEN and CDR2 SYDVKM. V trimming: 2 bases; J trimming: 11 bases; junction bases outside the gene matches: 10. This CDR3 region has 14 residues. CDR3 in DNA: TGTGCCAGCAGTTTAGCTAGCGGGGTCCTCGCAGAGTACTTC. This sequence encodes CASSLASGVLAEYF. The full variable domain, in which reference TRBV28 and TRBJ2-7 provide the parts outside the CDR3, is DVKVTQSSRYLVKRTGEKVFLECVQDMDHENMFWYRQDPGLGLRLIYFSYDVKMKEKGDIPEGYSVSREKKERFSLILESASTNQTSMYLCASSLASGVLAEYFGPGTRLTVT.

This CDR3 is CASSYWGSNYEQYF. CDR3 nucleotides: TGTGCCAGCAGTTACTGGGGCAGTAACTACGAGCAGTACTTC. The rearrangement joins TRBV6-6 to TRBJ2-7; TRBD1 is a possible D gene (5 bases). The germline V and J ends were trimmed by 1 base and 3 bases, with 10 bases remaining between them. The CDR3 covers 14 residues. Germline values: CDR1 MNHNY, CDR2 SVGAGI (reference sequence).

V and J are TRBV10-3 and TRBJ2-7, with 14 bases lining up with TRBD2. The CDR3 is made up of 15 amino acids. The V gene end was trimmed by 5 bases and the J gene end by 3 bases; junction bases not matched to a gene: 3. CDR1 and CDR2 (germline): ENHRY, SYGVKD. The CDR3 is CAISWTSGRFYEQYF. The CDR3 DNA reads as TGTGCCATCAGTTGGACTAGCGGGAGGTTCTACGAGCAGTACTTC.